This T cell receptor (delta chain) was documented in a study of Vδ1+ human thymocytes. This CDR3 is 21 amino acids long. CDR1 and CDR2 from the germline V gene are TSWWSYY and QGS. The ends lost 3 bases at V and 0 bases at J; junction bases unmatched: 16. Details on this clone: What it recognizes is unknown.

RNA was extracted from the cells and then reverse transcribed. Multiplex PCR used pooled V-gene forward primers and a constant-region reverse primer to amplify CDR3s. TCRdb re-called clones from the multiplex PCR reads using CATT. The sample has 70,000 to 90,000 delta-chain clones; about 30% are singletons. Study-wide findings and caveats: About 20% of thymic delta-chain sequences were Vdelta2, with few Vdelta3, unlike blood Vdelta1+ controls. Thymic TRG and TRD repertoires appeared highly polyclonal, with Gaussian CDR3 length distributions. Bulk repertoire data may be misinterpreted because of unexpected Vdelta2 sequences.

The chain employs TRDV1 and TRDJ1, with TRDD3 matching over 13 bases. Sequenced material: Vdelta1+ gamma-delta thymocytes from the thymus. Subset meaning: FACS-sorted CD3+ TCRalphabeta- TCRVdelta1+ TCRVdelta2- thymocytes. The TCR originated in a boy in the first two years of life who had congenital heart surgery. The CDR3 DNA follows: TGTGCTCTTGGGGATAAACTACGTTGTACTGGGGGATACGCCGACACCGATAAACTCATCTTT. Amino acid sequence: CALGDKLRCTGGYADTDKLIF.